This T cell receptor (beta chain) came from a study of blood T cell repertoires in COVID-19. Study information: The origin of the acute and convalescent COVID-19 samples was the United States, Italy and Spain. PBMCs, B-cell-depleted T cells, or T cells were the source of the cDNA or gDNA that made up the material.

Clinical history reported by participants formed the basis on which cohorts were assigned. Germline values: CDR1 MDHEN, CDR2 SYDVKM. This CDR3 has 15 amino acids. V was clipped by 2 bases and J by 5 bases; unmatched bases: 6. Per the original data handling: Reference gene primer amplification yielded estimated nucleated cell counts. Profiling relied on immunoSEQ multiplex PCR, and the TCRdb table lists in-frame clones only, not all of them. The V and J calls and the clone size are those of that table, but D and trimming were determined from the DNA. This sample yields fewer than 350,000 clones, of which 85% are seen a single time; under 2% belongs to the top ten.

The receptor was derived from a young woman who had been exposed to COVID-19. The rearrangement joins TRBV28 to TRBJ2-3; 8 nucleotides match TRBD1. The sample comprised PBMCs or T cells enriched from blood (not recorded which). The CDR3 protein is CASSLRPTGEDTQYF. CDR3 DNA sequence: TGTGCCAGCAGTTTACGACCGACAGGGGAAGATACGCAGTATTTT.